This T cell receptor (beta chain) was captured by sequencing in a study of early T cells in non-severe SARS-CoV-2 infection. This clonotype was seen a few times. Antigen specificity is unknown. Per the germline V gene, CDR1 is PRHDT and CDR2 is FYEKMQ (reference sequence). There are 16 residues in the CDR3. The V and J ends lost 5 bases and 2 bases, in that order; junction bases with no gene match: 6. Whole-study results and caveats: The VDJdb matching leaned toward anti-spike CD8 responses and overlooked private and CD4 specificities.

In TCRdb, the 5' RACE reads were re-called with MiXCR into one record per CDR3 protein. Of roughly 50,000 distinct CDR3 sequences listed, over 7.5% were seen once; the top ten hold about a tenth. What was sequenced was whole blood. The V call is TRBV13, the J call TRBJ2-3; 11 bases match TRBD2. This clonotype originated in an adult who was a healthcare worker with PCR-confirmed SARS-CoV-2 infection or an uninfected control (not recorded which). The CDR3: CASSLRLAGNTDTQYF. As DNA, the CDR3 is TGTGCCAGCAGCCTCCGACTAGCGGGGAACACAGATACGCAGTATTTT.